These T cell receptor beta chains were read from a single sample in a study of cytomegalovirus exposure and HLA in healthy donors. The assay was immunoSEQ multiplex PCR, and TCRdb's table has in-frame clones only and misses some. Among roughly 200,000 clones listed, approximately 83% were seen once. Sequenced: PBMCs. Source of these receptors: a woman between 18 and 29 years old in good health and CMV-seropositive. Both conserved end residues are part of each CDR3. The D gene is left open where the match is weak. Rows may omit the clone size; those that give it use once, few, many or a size class.

>TRBD1|NA|TRBV5-8|TRBJ1-5
CASSFPGTGGQPQHF
TGTGCCAGCAGCTTTCCCGGGACAGGGGGACAGCCCCAGCATTTT
>NA|few|TRBV29-1|TRBJ2-3
CSVKRGTDTQYF
TGCAGCGTCAAGCGGGGCACAGATACGCAGTATTTT
>NA|NA|TRBV6-5|TRBJ1-1
CASSYGQNTEAFF
TGTGCCAGCAGTTATGGACAGAACACTGAAGCTTTCTTT
>NA|once|TRBV5-8|TRBJ2-2
CASSPGTNSRTGELFF
TGTGCCAGCAGCCCCGGGACAAATAGTCGCACCGGGGAGCTGTTTTTT
>NA|once|TRBV7-8|TRBJ1-6
CASSLRGSSYNSPLHF
TGTGCCAGCAGCTTAAGGGGGAGCTCCTATAATTCACCCCTCCACTTT
>NA|NA|TRBV7-9|TRBJ2-1
CASSLVGTGGHSYNEQFF
TGTGCCAGCAGCTTAGTAGGGACGGGGGGCCACTCCTACAATGAGCAGTTCTTC
>NA|few|TRBV20-1|TRBJ2-1
CSATRGAEQFF
TGCAGTGCTACCAGGGGGGCTGAGCAGTTCTTC
>NA|NA|TRBV5-4|TRBJ2-5
CASSLAVGPQETQYF
TGTGCCAGCAGCTTGGCCGTGGGCCCCCAAGAGACCCAGTACTTC
>TRBD1|NA|TRBV11-3|TRBJ1-5
CASSGWLDRGLYSNQPQHF
TGTGCCAGCAGCGGGTGGTTGGACAGGGGACTTTATAGCAATCAGCCCCAGCATTTT
>NA|NA|TRBV5-6|TRBJ1-1
CASSYNPRGGTEAFF
TGTGCCAGCAGCTACAATCCCAGGGGTGGAACTGAAGCTTTCTTT
>NA|NA|TRBV20-1|TRBJ1-1
CSASRVTEAFF
TGCAGTGCTAGCCGGGTCACTGAAGCTTTCTTT
>NA|few|TRBV6-1|TRBJ1-6
CASSEDSYSPLHF
TGTGCCAGCAGTGAGGACAGCTATTCACCCCTCCACTTT
>TRBD1|NA|TRBV5-4|TRBJ1-3
CASSWDRDSAGNTIYF
TGTGCCAGCAGCTGGGACAGGGATAGTGCTGGAAACACCATATATTTT
>NA|NA|TRBV5-8|TRBJ2-5
CASSQLDSTIPKGGQYF
TGTGCCAGCAGCCAACTCGATAGTACCATTCCAAAAGGAGGCCAGTACTTC
>TRBD2|NA|TRBV4-1|TRBJ2-2
CASRGGDYNTGELFF
TGCGCCAGCAGGGGGGGGGACTATAACACCGGGGAGCTGTTTTTT
>NA|NA|TRBV19|TRBJ2-7
CASSIPGYEQYF
TGTGCCAGTAGTATTCCAGGGTACGAGCAGTACTTC
>NA|NA|TRBV6-1|TRBJ1-3
CASTRGGPGGNTIYF
TGTGCCAGCACCCGCGGGGGCCCGGGAGGAAACACCATATATTTT
>NA|NA|TRBV9|TRBJ1-2
CASSLREVGGVGNGYTF
TGTGCCAGCAGCCTACGAGAAGTGGGAGGGGTAGGGAATGGCTACACCTTC
>NA|NA|TRBV19|TRBJ2-5
CASSIQVWETQYF
TGTGCCAGTAGTATCCAGGTTTGGGAGACCCAGTACTTC
>TRBD1|NA|TRBV27|TRBJ1-5
CASSLRQGKEPQHF
TGTGCCAGCAGTTTAAGACAGGGCAAGGAGCCCCAGCATTTT
>TRBD2|NA|TRBV7-8|TRBJ2-5
CASSLRVAGGVQETQYF
TGTGCCAGCAGCTTGAGGGTAGCGGGGGGGGTCCAAGAGACCCAGTACTTC
>TRBD1|few|TRBV14|TRBJ2-7
CASSQTGDGYEQYF
TGTGCCAGCAGCCAGACAGGGGACGGCTACGAGCAGTACTTC
>TRBD1|NA|TRBV19|TRBJ1-5
CASSIERRTTGARSNQPQHF
TGTGCCAGTAGTATAGAAAGGAGAACTACAGGGGCAAGGAGCAATCAGCCCCAGCATTTT
>NA|NA|TRBV5-4|TRBJ2-5
CASSLNIRGSQETQYF
TGTGCCAGCAGCTTGAATATCAGAGGCAGCCAAGAGACCCAGTACTTC
>TRBD1|few|TRBV11-2|TRBJ1-2
CASSREAGTAQYGYTF
TGTGCCAGCAGCCGAGAAGCCGGGACAGCGCAATATGGCTACACCTTC
>NA|NA|TRBV11-2|TRBJ1-2
CASSPDLAAGGYTF
TGTGCCAGCAGCCCGGATTTGGCGGCGGGTGGCTACACCTTC
>TRBD2|once|TRBV4-1|TRBJ2-7
CASSQERAGGRYEQYF
TGCGCCAGCAGCCAAGAAAGGGCGGGGGGCCGGTACGAGCAGTACTTC
>NA|few|TRBV7-9|TRBJ1-2
CASSLQVNYGYTF
TGTGCCAGCAGCTTACAGGTTAACTATGGCTACACCTTC
>TRBD1|NA|TRBV10-2|TRBJ1-1
CASNPTGGVAFF
TGCGCCAGCAATCCTACAGGGGGGGTAGCTTTCTTT
>NA|NA|TRBV5-6|TRBJ2-4
CASSLGQAKNIQYF
TGTGCCAGCAGCTTGGGACAGGCCAAAAACATTCAGTACTTC
>NA|NA|TRBV5-6|TRBJ1-4
CASSPAPTGLEEKLFF
TGTGCCAGCAGCCCTGCCCCGACAGGATTAGAGGAAAAACTGTTTTTT
>NA|NA|TRBV2|TRBJ1-2
CASSERGYTF
TGTGCCAGCAGTGAGCGGGGCTACACCTTC
>TRBD1|NA|TRBV6-1|TRBJ1-1
CASSLSTGQGTEAFF
TGTGCCAGCAGCTTATCGACAGGGCAGGGAACTGAAGCTTTCTTT
>NA|NA|TRBV7-9|TRBJ1-1
CASSETVNTEAFF
TGTGCCAGCAGCGAGACAGTGAACACTGAAGCTTTCTTT
>NA|NA|TRBV7-9|TRBJ2-6
CASSLGLQVSSGANVLTF
TGTGCCAGCAGCTTAGGTTTACAGGTTAGCTCTGGGGCCAACGTCCTGACTTTC
>NA|NA|TRBV21-1|TRBJ2-7
CASSKRRGQYF
TGTGCCAGCAGCAAACGCAGGGGGCAGTACTTC
>TRBD1|NA|TRBV6-1|TRBJ2-5
CASSETGTGAPFGETQYF
TGTGCCAGCAGCGAAACCGGGACAGGGGCCCCTTTTGGGGAGACCCAGTACTTC
>NA|NA|TRBV6-5|TRBJ2-3
CASSYGQSTDTQYF
TGTGCCAGCAGTTACGGACAATCCACAGATACGCAGTATTTT
>TRBD2|NA|TRBV7-2|TRBJ2-2
CASSLEPSTSGGASGELFF
TGTGCCAGCAGCTTAGAACCCTCCACTAGCGGGGGGGCCTCAGGGGAGCTGTTTTTT
>NA|NA|TRBV18|TRBJ1-5
CASSPGGRGNQPQHF
TGTGCCAGCTCACCAGGGGGCCGGGGCAATCAGCCCCAGCATTTT
>NA|NA|TRBV5-8|TRBJ1-2
CASSLAFYGKISYGYTF
TGTGCCAGCAGCTTGGCCTTTTACGGGAAAATCTCCTATGGCTACACCTTC
>NA|NA|TRBV6-5|TRBJ2-7
CASRALGGYEQYF
TGTGCCAGCAGAGCCCTGGGGGGCTACGAGCAGTACTTC
>NA|NA|TRBV6-1|TRBJ2-7
CASSAGTRPYEQYF
TGTGCCAGCAGCGCCGGGACAAGACCCTACGAGCAGTACTTC
>NA|NA|TRBV13|TRBJ1-1
CASSLGQGAFF
TGTGCCAGCAGCTTAGGACAGGGTGCTTTCTTT
>NA|few|TRBV6-5|TRBJ1-1
CASSYGGTEAFF
TGTGCCAGCAGTTATGGGGGGACTGAAGCTTTCTTT
>TRBD2|NA|TRBV5-1|TRBJ2-1
CASSFGLAGGRHNEQFF
TGCGCCAGCAGCTTCGGACTAGCGGGGGGGCGCCACAATGAGCAGTTCTTC